Each of the 27 T cell receptor beta chains below was sequenced from the same sample in a study of blood T cells in healthy people across ages. A second about 6 to 12 cycle PCR used barcoded and J-beta primers. MiXCR, run by TCRdb on the 5' RACE reads, gives a single entry per CDR3 protein. Among hundreds of thousands of distinct CDR3 sequences listed, about 30% were seen once. The sequencing input was blood. These receptors all stem from a woman older than 75 in good health.

The CDR3 DNA reads TGTGCCAGCAGCGTAGCTACTACTCGCACAGATACGCAGTATTTT. It yields the protein CASSVATTRTDTQYF. The V call is TRBV9, the J call TRBJ2-3, with D hard to call. CDR3 length: 15 residues. Germline CDR1 SGDLS, CDR2 YYNGEE. Trimming left V 0 bases short and J 1 base short, with 9 bases between.

In regard to this clonotype: A much larger clone lies one base from this, so it may be a read error. V usage is TRBV20-1 and J usage is TRBJ2-5, with D possibly TRBD2 on 5 matching bases. CDR1 is DFQATT and CDR2 is SNEGSKA in the germline V gene (reference sequence). The CDR3 runs to 14 residues. Trimming cost V 1 base and J 1 base, with 10 bases left between them. The CDR3 protein is CSARVTGCQETQYF. The CDR3 DNA reads as TGCAGTGCTAGAGTGACGGGGTGCCAAGAGACCCAGTACTTC.

This clonotype was found many times. The J gene is TRBJ2-1, the V gene TRBV20-1; D is ambiguous. The CDR3 loop spans 13 amino acids. V was clipped by 3 bases and J by 7 bases, with 13 bases between them. The V gene's germline CDR1 is DFQATT and CDR2 SNEGSKA (reference sequence). The CDR3 spells CSASVPFGNEQFF. CDR3 in DNA: TGCAGTGCTAGCGTGCCGTTCGGGAATGAGCAGTTCTTC.

The sample holds many counts of this clonotype. V is TRBV5-6 and J is TRBJ2-7; D ambiguous. Trimming stripped 3 bases from V and 3 bases from J, with 10 bases between. The CDR3 has 13 amino acids. CDR1 SGHDT and CDR2 YYEEEE come from the germline V gene. The CDR3 DNA reads TGTGCCAGCAGCTCCCTGGATATCTACGAGCAGTACTTC. Amino acids: CASSSLDIYEQYF.

This clonotype has at least ten counts. This chain joins TRBV12-3 or TRBV12-4 and TRBJ1-2; tentative D call: TRBD1 (6 bases). CDR3 size: 17 residues. V gave up 0 bases and J gave up 2 bases, with 16 bases separating them. In nucleotides, the CDR3 is TGTGCCAGCAGTTTAGCATATAGGGCTAGGGGGAACTATGGCTACACCTTC. Protein: CASSLAYRARGNYGYTF.

This clonotype was seen ten or more times. V and J are TRBV6-1 and TRBJ2-7, with 11 nucleotides matching TRBD1. From germline, CDR1 is MNHNS and CDR2 SASEGT. Trimming at V came to 0 bases and at J to 6 bases, leaving 7 bases not matched to a gene. The CDR3 extends over 16 amino acids. CDR3 nucleotide sequence: TGTGCCAGCAGTGAAGCTTCCGGGACAGGGGGTCGCGAGCAGTACTTC. Translation gives CASSEASGTGGREQYF.

This clonotype occurred a few times. At one end the junction does not follow the germline gene, possibly because of a read error. The chain joins TRBV6-1 to TRBJ1-1; TRBD1 might be the D (5 bases). CDR1 MNHNS and CDR2 SASEGT come from the germline V gene. The CDR3 length is 12 residues. CDR3 protein: CAGSYRQMEAFF. In DNA form, the CDR3 reads TGTGCCGGCAGCTACAGACAGATGGAAGCTTTCTTT.

The sample holds one count of this clonotype. This rearrangement joins TRBV29-1 to TRBJ1-1; D not certain. The CDR3 totals 15 residues. Looked up from germline, CDR1 is SQVTM and CDR2 is ANQGSEA. V lost 0 bases to trimming and J lost 2 bases, with 13 bases between them. Here the CDR3 DNA reads TGCAGCGTTGAAGATGGCGGGAGGGCCAACACTGAAGCTTTCTTT. This translates into CSVEDGGRANTEAFF. The whole variable domain, remainder taken from reference TRBV29-1 and TRBJ1-1, is SAVISQKPSRDICQRGTSLTIQCQVDSQVTMMFWYRQQPGQSLTLIATANQGSEATYESGFVIDKFPISRPNLTFSTLTVSNMSPEDSSIYLCSVEDGGRANTEAFFGQGTRLTVV.

This clonotype was counted a few times. The chain recombines TRBV20-1 with TRBJ1-6, with D possibly being TRBD1 (5 bases). CDR1 DFQATT and CDR2 SNEGSKA come from the germline V gene (reference sequence). The CDR3 is 15 residues long. V was trimmed by 6 bases and J by 5 bases, leaving 17 bases between them. In nucleotides, the CDR3 is TGCAGTGCCAGCTCCGGGGGTGGAAATAATTCACCCCTCCACTTT. This codes for CSASSGGGNNSPLHF.

This clonotype has only a few counts. This could be a read error, since a much larger clone is one nucleotide away. V and J are TRBV2 and TRBJ2-5; D unresolved. Near its end, the DNA agrees better with TRBJ2-7, so the J call may be wrong. Germline assignment: CDR1 SNHLY and CDR2 FYNNEI. There are 12 residues in the CDR3. The chain's CDR3 is CASSDDNLEQYF. The CDR3, as DNA: TGTGCCAGCAGCGATGACAACCTCGAGCAGTACTTC.

This clonotype came up a few times. Mismatch with germline at one junction end may stem from a read error. The CDR3 nucleotides are TGTGCCAGCAGCCTCGGGAGGAGCTCCTACAATGGGCAGTTCTTC. Amino acids: CASSLGRSSYNGQFF. The chain uses TRBV3-1 and TRBJ2-1, with 7 bases lining up with TRBD2. This CDR3 is 15 amino acids long. CDR1 is LGHDT, CDR2 YNNKEL, per germline (reference sequence).

This clonotype has a count of ten or more. The gene calls are TRBV27 and TRBJ2-7, with 10 nucleotides matching TRBD1. Germline V gene sequence: CDR1 MNHEY, CDR2 SMNVEV (reference sequence). The J segment lost 11 bases and the V segment lost 5 bases, leaving 12 bases of the junction unmatched. The CDR3 is 14 amino acids. DNA of the CDR3: TGTGCCAGCAGTCCGGGGACAGGGGCCACTAAAGAGTACTTC. Protein: CASSPGTGATKEYF.

This clonotype was counted at least ten times. The chain carries TRBV5-1 and TRBJ2-1, with D tentatively TRBD1 (5 bases). The CDR3 has 15 residues. V shed 0 bases and J shed 4 bases, with 11 bases lying between them. Germline loops: CDR1 SGHRS, CDR2 YFSETQ. The CDR3 coding sequence is TGCGCCAGCAGCTTGGTTTATGACAGTTACAATGAGCAGTTCTTC. Its translation is CASSLVYDSYNEQFF.

There are many counts of this clonotype. The chain couples TRBV6-1 to TRBJ2-7; TRBD1 matches at 10 bases. V dropped 7 bases and J dropped 4; count of bases not matched to a gene: 7. CDR3 size: 14 residues. CDR1 and CDR2 (germline): MNHNS, SASEGT. For the CDR3, the DNA is TGTGCCAGCAAGGACAGGGGGGATTGGTACGAGCAGTACTTC. It codes for CASKDRGDWYEQYF.

This clonotype was seen only a few times. This sequence joins TRBV5-1 and TRBJ2-7; D may match TRBD1 or TRBD2 (5 bases each). Trimming took off 2 bases at V and 4 bases at J, with 16 bases between the two ends. The CDR3 is made up of 15 amino acids. The germline CDR1 and CDR2 sequences are SGHRS and YFSETQ. CDR3 loop: CASSFLAGPGYEQYF. The CDR3 coding sequence is TGCGCCAGCAGCTTTTTGGCAGGGCCGGGGTACGAGCAGTACTTC.

This clonotype showed up many times. This chain joins TRBV6-5 and TRBJ2-7; TRBD1 might be the D (5 bases). The CDR3 sequence is 15 residues long. CDR1 is MNHEY, CDR2 SVGAGI, per germline. V dropped 6 bases and J dropped 2 bases, with 17 bases sitting between them. The CDR3 protein is CASSRGRDPAYEQYF. CDR3 bases: TGTGCCAGCAGCCGTGGCAGGGATCCGGCCTACGAGCAGTACTTC.

The rearrangement joins TRBV19 to TRBJ2-7; D might be TRBD1 (6 bases). CDR1 is LNHDA, CDR2 SQIVND, per germline (reference sequence). Trimming took 9 bases from V and 3 from J, leaving 9 bases between them. There are 11 residues in the CDR3. The CDR3 region is CARGHHYEQYF. The CDR3 DNA reads TGTGCCAGGGGACACCACTACGAGCAGTACTTC.

Ten or more counts support this clonotype. This rearrangement joins TRBV9 to TRBJ1-1; no clear D. Trimming pared 0 bases from V and 8 bases from J, leaving 14 bases between. The CDR3 runs 14 residues. CDR1 and CDR2 (germline): SGDLS, YYNGEE. The CDR3 region has the DNA TGTGCCAGCAGCGTAGCTGTGGTCGGTCAGGAAGCTTTCTTT. It yields the protein CASSVAVVGQEAFF. The entire variable domain, with the rest obtained from reference TRBV9 and TRBJ1-1, is as follows: DSGVTQTPKHLITATGQRVTLRCSPRSGDLSVYWYQQSLDQGLQFLIQYYNGEERAKGNILERFSAQQFPDLHSELNLSSLELGDSALYFCASSVAVVGQEAFFGQGTRLTVV.

The gene calls are TRBV7-9 and TRBJ2-3; TRBD1 or TRBD2 may be the D gene (6 bases each). The ends were cut back, 2 bases at V and 2 bases at J, with 11 bases in the middle. Germline V gene sequence: CDR1 SEHNR, CDR2 FQNEAQ (reference sequence). The CDR3 is 15 residues long. This CDR3 is CASSLKRGDTDTQYF. The DNA for the CDR3 is TGTGCCAGCAGCTTAAAGAGGGGGGACACAGATACGCAGTATTTT.

The chain joins TRBV6-2 or TRBV6-3 to TRBJ2-1; TRBD2 aligns across 8 bases. V shed 9 bases, J shed 4 bases, and the junction held 14 bases outside the gene matches. The CDR3 extends over 16 amino acids. CDR1 MNHEY and CDR2 SVGEGT come from the germline V gene. For the CDR3, the DNA is TGTGCCAGTAGTATGGTGGCGGGGGGAGAGTACAATGAGCAGTTCTTC. Translated, it gives CASSMVAGGEYNEQFF.

The sample holds a few counts of this clonotype. The V and J genes are TRBV14 and TRBJ2-3, with D hard to call. This CDR3 comprises 13 residues. CDR1 is SGHDN and CDR2 is FVKESK in the germline V gene. Deletions cut 4 bases from V and 7 bases from J, with 12 bases between. DNA for the CDR3: TGTGCCAGCAGCCCCGGGCTTCTCTATACGCAGTATTTT. It translates to CASSPGLLYTQYF.

This clonotype was seen ten or more times. V is TRBV20-1 and J is TRBJ2-5; D gene unclear. Trimming removed 5 bases at V and 4 bases at J, with 8 bases between. Germline values: CDR1 DFQATT, CDR2 SNEGSKA (reference sequence). The CDR3 is made up of 11 amino acids. Here the CDR3 DNA reads TGCAGTGCTGAGAGTGGAGAGACCCAGTACTTC. It specifies CSAESGETQYF.

The sample holds many counts of this clonotype. V and J are TRBV6-2 or TRBV6-3 and TRBJ2-5; D possibly matches TRBD1 or TRBD2 (6 bases each). Trimming took 2 bases from V and 4 from J, leaving 17 bases between them. The CDR3 is made up of 16 amino acids. CDR1 MNHEY and CDR2 SVGEGT come from the germline V gene. CDR3 in DNA: TGTGCCAGCAGTTACCCCCGGGGGTGGGGGGCAGAGACCCAGTACTTC. It encodes CASSYPRGWGAETQYF.

This clonotype was seen a handful of times. A much larger clone lies one base from this, so it may be a read error. This rearrangement joins TRBV4-1 to TRBJ2-7; D is possibly TRBD2 (5 bases). The germline V gene has CDR1 MGHRA and CDR2 YSYEKL. The V end was cut by 0 bases, the J end by 7 bases, with 19 bases between. CDR3 length: 16 residues. This CDR3 is CASSQDEGGPYTEQYF. The CDR3 DNA is TGCGCCAGCAGCCAAGACGAAGGAGGCCCCTACACTGAGCAGTACTTC.

V usage is TRBV20-1 and J usage is TRBJ2-7, with TRBD2 matching over 10 bases. The J call may be wrong; the DNA end is better matched by TRBJ2-5. The CDR3 is 14 amino acids. Germline V lookup: CDR1 DFQATT, CDR2 SNEGSKA (reference sequence). The CDR3: CSAILAGIQETQYF. The CDR3 coding sequence is TGCAGTGCTATACTAGCGGGGATCCAGGAGACCCAGTACTTC.

Remarks on this clonotype: One base away lies a much larger clone, so this may be a sequencing read error. CDR3 residues: CSARTVQGLAGGRHNEQYF. The CDR3 DNA follows: TGCAGTGCTAGAACAGTTCAGGGGCTAGCGGGGGGGCGTCACAATGAGCAGTACTTC. J is TRBJ2-5 and V is TRBV20-1; 12 bases fit TRBD2. After removal of 2 bases from V and 11 bases from J, the junction contained 24 bases not matched to a gene. The CDR3 is 19 residues long. CDR1 DFQATT and CDR2 SNEGSKA come from the germline V gene (reference sequence).

The chain recombines TRBV5-1 with TRBJ2-7, with unresolved D. The CDR3 length is 12 residues. The germline V gene encodes CDR1 SGHRS and CDR2 YFSETQ. The V end lost 4 bases, the J end lost 4 bases, and 9 bases lay between the germline ends. The CDR3 nucleotides read TGCGCCAGCAGCGTGTTAGGTTACGAGCAGTACTTC. Translated, it gives CASSVLGYEQYF.